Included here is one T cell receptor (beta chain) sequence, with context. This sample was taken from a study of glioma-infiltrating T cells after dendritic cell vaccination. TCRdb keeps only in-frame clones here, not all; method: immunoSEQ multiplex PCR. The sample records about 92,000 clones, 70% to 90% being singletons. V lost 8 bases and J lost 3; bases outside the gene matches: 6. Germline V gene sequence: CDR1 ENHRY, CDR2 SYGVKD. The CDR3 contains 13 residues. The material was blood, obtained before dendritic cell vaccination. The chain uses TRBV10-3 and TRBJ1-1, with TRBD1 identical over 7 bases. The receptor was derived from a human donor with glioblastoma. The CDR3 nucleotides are TGTGCCATCCAGACAGGGTTTGACACTGAAGCTTTCTTT. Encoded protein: CAIQTGFDTEAFF.